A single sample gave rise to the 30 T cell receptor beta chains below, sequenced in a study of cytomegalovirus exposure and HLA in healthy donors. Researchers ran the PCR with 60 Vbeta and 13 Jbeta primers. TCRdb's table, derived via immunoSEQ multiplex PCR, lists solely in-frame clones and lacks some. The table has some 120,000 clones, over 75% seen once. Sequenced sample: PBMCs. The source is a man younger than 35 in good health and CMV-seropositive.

CDR3 sequence: CASSHDRGKQYF. The CDR3 DNA reads TGTGCCAGCAGCCACGACAGGGGGAAACAGTACTTC. The gene calls are TRBV4-2 and TRBJ2-7; TRBD1 agrees at 9 bases. The CDR3 covers 12 residues. The germline CDR1 and CDR2 sequences are LGHNA and YNFKEQ. V lost 3 bases, J lost 10 bases, and 4 bases stayed unmatched.

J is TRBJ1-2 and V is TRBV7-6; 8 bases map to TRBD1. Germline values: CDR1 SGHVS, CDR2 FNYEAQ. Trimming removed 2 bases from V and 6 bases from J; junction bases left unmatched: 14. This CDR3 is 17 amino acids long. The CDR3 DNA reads TGTGCCAGCAGCTTAAATCTCTTGCCCAGGGGGCCTGATGGCTACACCTTC. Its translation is CASSLNLLPRGPDGYTF.

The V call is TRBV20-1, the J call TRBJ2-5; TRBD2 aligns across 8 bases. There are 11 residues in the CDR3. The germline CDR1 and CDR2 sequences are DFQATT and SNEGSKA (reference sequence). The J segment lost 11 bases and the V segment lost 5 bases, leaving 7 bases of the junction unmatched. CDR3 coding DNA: TGCAGTGCTTGGGGTAGCGGGAAGCAGTACTTC. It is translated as CSAWGSGKQYF.

CDR3 DNA sequence: TGTGCCAGCAGCCCACGGACTAGCTTAAACACCGGGGAGCTGTTTTTT. It encodes CASSPRTSLNTGELFF. V is TRBV9 and J is TRBJ2-2; 8 nucleotides match TRBD2. The V and J ends lost 4 bases and 2 bases, in that order; junction bases with no gene match: 7. This CDR3 contains 16 residues. Germline CDR1 SGDLS, CDR2 YYNGEE.

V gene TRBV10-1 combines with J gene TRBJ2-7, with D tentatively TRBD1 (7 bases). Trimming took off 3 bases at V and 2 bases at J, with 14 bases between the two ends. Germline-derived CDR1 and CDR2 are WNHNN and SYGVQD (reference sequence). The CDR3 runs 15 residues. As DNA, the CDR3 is TGCGCCAGCAGTGAAAGGAGGGGGCCGGCCTACGAGCAGTACTTC. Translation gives CASSERRGPAYEQYF.

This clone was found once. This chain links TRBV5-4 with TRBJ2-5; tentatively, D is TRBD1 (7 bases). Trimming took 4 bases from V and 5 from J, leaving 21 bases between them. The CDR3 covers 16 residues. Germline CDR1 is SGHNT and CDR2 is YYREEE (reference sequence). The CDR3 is CASSGGGRGKAETQYF. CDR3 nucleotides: TGTGCCAGCAGCGGAGGGGGCAGGGGGAAAGCGGAGACCCAGTACTTC.

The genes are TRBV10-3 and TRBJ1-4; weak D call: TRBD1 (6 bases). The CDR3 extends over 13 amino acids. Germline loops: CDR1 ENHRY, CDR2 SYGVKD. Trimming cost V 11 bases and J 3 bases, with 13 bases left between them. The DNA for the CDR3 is TGTGCCGTACAGGGTGCTGCTAATGAAAAACTGTTTTTT. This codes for CAVQGAANEKLFF.

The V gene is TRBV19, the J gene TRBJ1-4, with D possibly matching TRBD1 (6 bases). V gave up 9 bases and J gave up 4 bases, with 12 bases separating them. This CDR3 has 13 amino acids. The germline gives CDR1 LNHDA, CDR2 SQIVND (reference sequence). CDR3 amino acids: CASRQAHNEKLFF. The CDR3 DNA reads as TGTGCCAGCCGACAGGCGCATAATGAAAAACTGTTTTTT.

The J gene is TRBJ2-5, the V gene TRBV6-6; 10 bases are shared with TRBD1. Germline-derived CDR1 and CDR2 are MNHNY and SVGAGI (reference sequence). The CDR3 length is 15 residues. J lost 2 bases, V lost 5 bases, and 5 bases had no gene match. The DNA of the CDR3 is TGTGCCAGCAGTACTAGGACAGGGGGGCAAGAGACCCAGTACTTC. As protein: CASSTRTGGQETQYF.

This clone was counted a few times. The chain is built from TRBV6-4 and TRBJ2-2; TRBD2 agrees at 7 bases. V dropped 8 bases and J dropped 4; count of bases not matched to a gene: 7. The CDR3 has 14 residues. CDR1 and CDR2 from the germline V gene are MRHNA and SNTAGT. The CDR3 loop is CASARDYSTGELFF. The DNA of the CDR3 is TGTGCCAGCGCCAGGGACTACAGCACCGGGGAGCTGTTTTTT.

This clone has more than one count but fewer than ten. The DNA of the CDR3 is TGTGCCAGCAGCGCGAAGACTAGCGGGAGCGGCGGGGAGCTGTTTTTT. Translation gives CASSAKTSGSGGELFF. The chain couples TRBV5-4 to TRBJ2-2; TRBD2 matches 12 bases. J gave up 7 bases and V 4 bases, and 8 bases lay outside the gene matches. Germline CDR1 reads SGHNT; CDR2 reads YYREEE (reference sequence). This CDR3 spans 16 amino acids.

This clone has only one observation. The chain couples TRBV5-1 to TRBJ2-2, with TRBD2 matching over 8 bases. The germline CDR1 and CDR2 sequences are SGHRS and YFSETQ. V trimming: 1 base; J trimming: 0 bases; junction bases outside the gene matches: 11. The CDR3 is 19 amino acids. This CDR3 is CASSLLSGVREANTGELFF. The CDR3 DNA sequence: TGCGCCAGCAGCTTGTTATCGGGGGTGCGGGAGGCGAACACCGGGGAGCTGTTTTTT. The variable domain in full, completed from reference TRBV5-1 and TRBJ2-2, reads KAGVTQTPRYLIKTRGQQVTLSCSPISGHRSVSWYQQTPGQGLQFLFEYFSETQRNKGNFPGRFSGRQFSNSRSEMNVSTLELGDSALYLCASSLLSGVREANTGELFFGEGSRLTVL.

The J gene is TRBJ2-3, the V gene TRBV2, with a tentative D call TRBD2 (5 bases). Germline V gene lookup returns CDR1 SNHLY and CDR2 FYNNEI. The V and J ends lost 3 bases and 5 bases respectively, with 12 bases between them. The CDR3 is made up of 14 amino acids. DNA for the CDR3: TGTGCCAGCAGTGAGAGGGCTGGGAGAGATACGCAGTATTTT. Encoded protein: CASSERAGRDTQYF.

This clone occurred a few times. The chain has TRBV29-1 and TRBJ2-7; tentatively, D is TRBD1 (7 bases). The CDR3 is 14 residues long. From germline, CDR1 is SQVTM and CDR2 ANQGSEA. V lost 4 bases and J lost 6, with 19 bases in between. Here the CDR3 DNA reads TGCAGCGTTGTTGGAGGGGGCAAAACCGGCGAGCAGTACTTC. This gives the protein CSVVGGGKTGEQYF.

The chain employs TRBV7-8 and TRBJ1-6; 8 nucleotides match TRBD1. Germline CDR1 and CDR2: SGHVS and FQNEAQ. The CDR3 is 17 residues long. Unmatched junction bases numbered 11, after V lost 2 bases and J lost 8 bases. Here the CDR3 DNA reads TGTGCCAGCAGCTTAAGAGGGAGGACAGGGACCTATTCACCCCTCCACTTT. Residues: CASSLRGRTGTYSPLHF.

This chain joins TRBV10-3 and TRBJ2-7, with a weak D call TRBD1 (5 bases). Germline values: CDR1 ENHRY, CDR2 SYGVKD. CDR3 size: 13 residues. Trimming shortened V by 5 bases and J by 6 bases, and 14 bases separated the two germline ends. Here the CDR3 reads CAISSTSGFEQYF. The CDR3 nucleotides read TGTGCCATCAGTTCAACGTCAGGGTTCGAGCAGTACTTC.

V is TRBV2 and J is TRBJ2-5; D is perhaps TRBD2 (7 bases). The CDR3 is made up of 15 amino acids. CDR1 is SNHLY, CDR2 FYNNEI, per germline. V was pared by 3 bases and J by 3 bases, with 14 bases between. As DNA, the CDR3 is TGTGCCAGCAGTGACCCCGCGGGGGCAAAAGAGACCCAGTACTTC. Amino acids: CASSDPAGAKETQYF.

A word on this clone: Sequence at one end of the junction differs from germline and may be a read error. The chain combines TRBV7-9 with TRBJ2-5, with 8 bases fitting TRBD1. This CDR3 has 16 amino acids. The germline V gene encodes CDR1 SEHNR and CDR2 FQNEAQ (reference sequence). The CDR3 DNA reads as TGTTCCAGCAGCTTAGGGACAGGCAACCGCCAAGAGACCCAGTACTTC. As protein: CSSSLGTGNRQETQYF.

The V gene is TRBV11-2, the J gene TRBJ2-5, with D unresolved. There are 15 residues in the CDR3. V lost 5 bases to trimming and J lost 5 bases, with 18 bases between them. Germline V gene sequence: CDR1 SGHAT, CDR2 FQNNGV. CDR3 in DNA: TGTGCCAGCAGCCCCCGAGCATACGTCCTTGAGACCCAGTACTTC. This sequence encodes CASSPRAYVLETQYF.

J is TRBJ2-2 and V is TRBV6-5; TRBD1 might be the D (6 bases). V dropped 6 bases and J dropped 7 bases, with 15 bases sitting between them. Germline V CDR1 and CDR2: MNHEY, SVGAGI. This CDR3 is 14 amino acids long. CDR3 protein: CASRESDRFGELFF. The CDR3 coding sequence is TGTGCCAGCAGGGAAAGCGACAGGTTCGGGGAGCTGTTTTTT.

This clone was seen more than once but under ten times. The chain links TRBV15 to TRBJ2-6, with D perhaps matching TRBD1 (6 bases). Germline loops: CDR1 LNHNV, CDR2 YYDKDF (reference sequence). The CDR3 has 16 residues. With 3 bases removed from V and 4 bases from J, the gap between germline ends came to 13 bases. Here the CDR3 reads CATSSEQGSGANVLTF. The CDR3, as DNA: TGTGCCACCAGCAGCGAACAGGGTTCCGGGGCCAACGTCCTGACTTTC.

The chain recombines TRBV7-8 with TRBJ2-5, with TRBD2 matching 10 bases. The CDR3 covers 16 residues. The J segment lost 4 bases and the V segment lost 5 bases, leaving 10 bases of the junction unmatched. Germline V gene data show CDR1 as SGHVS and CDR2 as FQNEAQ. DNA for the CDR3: TGTGCCAGCAGCCAACGAGCGGGAGGGCCCCGAGAGACCCAGTACTTC. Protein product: CASSQRAGGPRETQYF.

DNA for the CDR3: TGTGCCAGCAGCCGATCAGGGATAGAGACCCAGTACTTC. Translated, it gives CASSRSGIETQYF. This chain links TRBV7-2 with TRBJ2-5; TRBD1 might be the D (5 bases). Trimming shortened V by 5 bases and J by 4 bases, and 11 bases separated the two germline ends. This CDR3 is 13 amino acids long. From germline, CDR1 is SGHTA and CDR2 FQGNSA.

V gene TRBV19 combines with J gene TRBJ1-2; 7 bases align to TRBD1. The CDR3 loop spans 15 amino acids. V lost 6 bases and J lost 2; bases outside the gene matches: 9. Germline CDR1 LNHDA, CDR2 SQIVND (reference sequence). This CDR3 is CASSDHPGGNYGYTF. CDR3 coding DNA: TGTGCCAGTAGCGATCATCCAGGGGGAAACTATGGCTACACCTTC. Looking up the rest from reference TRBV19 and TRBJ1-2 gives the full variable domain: DGGITQSPKYLFRKEGQNVTLSCEQNLNHDAMYWYRQDPGQGLRLIYYSQIVNDFQKGDIAEGYSVSREKKESFPLTVTSAQKNPTAFYLCASSDHPGGNYGYTFGSGTRLTVV.

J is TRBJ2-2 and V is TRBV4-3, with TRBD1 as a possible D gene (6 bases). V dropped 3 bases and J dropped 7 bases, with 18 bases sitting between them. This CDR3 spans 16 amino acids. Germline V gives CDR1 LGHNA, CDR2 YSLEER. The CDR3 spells CASSQGIQGQIGELFF. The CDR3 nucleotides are TGCGCCAGCAGCCAGGGGATCCAGGGGCAGATCGGGGAGCTGTTTTTT.

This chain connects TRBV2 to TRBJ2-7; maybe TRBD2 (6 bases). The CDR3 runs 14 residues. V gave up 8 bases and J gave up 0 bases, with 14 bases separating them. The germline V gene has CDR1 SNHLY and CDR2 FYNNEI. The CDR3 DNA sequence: TGTGCCAGCGAGCTTTACGGGAGCTCCTACGAGCAGTACTTC. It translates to CASELYGSSYEQYF.

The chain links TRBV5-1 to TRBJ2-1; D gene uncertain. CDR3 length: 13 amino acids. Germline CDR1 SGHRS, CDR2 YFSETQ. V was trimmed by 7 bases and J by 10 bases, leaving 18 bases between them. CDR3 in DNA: TGCGCCAGCTCCAAAACTACCGAACGAGAGCAGTTCTTC. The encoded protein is CASSKTTEREQFF.

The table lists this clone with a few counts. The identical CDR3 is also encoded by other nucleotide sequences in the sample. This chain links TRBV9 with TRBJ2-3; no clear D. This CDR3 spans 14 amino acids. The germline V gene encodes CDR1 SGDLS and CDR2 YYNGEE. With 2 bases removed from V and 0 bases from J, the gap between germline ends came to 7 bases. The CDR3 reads CASSVTTSTDTQYF. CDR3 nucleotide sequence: TGTGCCAGCAGCGTGACAACTAGCACAGATACGCAGTATTTT.

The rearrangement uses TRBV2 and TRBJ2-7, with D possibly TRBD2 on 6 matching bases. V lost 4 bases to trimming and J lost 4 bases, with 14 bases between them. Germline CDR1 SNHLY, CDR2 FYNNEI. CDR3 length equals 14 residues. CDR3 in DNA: TGTGCCAGCAGTGTTCGGGAGTCGGGATACGAGCAGTACTTC. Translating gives CASSVRESGYEQYF.

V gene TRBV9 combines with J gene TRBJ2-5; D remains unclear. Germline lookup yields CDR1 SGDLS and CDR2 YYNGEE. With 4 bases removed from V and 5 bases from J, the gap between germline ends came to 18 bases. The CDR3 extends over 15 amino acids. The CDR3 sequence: CASSPTTLSWETQYF. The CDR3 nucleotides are TGTGCCAGCAGCCCTACCACCCTTAGTTGGGAGACCCAGTACTTC.